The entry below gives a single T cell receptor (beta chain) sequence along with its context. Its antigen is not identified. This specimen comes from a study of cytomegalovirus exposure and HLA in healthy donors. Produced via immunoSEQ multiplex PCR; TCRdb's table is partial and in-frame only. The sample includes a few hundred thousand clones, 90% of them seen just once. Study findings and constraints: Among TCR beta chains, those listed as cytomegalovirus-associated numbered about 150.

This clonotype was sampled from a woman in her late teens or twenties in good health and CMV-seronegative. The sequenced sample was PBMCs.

CDR3 bases: TGCGCCAGCAGCCAAGATAACACTAGCGGGGGGGCCGAAAACATTCAGTACTTC. This gives the protein CASSQDNTSGGAENIQYF. The chain employs TRBV4-1 and TRBJ2-4, with TRBD2 matching 13 bases. Trimming at V came to 0 bases and at J to 5 bases, leaving 7 bases not matched to a gene. Germline lookup yields CDR1 MGHRA and CDR2 YSYEKL. CDR3 length equals 18 residues.